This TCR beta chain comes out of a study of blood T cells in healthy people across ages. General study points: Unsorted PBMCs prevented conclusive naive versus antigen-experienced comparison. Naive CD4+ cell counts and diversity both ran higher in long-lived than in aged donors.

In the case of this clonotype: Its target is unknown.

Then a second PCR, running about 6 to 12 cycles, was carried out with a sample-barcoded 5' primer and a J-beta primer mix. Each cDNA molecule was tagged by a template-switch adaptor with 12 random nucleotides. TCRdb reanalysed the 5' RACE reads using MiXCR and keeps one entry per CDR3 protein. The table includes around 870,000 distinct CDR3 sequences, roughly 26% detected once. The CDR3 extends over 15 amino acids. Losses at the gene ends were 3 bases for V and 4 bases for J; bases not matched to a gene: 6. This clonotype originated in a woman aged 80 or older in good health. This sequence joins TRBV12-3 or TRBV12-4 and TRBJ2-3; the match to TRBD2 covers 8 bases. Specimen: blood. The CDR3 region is CASSFGGGIADTQYF. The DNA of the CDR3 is TGTGCCAGCAGTTTTGGCGGGGGGATAGCAGATACGCAGTATTTT.